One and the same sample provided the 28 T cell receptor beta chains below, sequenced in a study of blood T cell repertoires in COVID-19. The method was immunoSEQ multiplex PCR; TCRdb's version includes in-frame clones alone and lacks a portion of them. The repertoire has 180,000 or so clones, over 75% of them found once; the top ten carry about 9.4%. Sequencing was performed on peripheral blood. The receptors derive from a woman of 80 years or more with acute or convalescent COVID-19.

The CDR3 here is CASRGEETQYF. The CDR3 region has the DNA TGTGCCAGCAGGGGAGAAGAGACCCAGTACTTC. V is TRBV7-2 and J is TRBJ2-5; maybe TRBD2 (5 bases). Germline CDR1 and CDR2: SGHTA and FQGNSA. Trimming left V 6 bases short and J 3 bases short, with 5 bases between. CDR3 size: 11 residues.

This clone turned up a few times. CDR3 in DNA: TGTGCCAGCAGCTTAGACGGGACAGGGGGTGGCTACACCTTC. Its translation is CASSLDGTGGGYTF. This chain uses TRBV7-2 with TRBJ1-2, with 11 nucleotides matching TRBD1. CDR1 is SGHTA and CDR2 is FQGNSA in the germline V gene. The CDR3 totals 14 residues. Trimming removed 1 base from V and 7 bases from J; junction bases left unmatched: 2.

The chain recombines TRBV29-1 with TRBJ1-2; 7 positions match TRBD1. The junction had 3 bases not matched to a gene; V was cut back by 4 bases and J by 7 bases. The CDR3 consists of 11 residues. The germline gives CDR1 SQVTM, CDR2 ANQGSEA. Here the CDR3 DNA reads TGCAGCGTTGGACAGGGTGGTGGCTACACCTTC. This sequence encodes CSVGQGGGYTF. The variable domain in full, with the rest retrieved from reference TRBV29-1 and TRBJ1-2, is SAVISQKPSRDICQRGTSLTIQCQVDSQVTMMFWYRQQPGQSLTLIATANQGSEATYESGFVIDKFPISRPNLTFSTLTVSNMSPEDSSIYLCSVGQGGGYTFGSGTRLTVV.

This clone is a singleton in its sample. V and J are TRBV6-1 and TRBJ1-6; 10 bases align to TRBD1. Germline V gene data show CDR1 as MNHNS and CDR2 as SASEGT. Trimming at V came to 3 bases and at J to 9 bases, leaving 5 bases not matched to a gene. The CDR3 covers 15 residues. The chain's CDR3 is CASSDAGQGFSPLHF. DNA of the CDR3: TGTGCCAGCAGTGACGCGGGACAGGGGTTTTCACCCCTCCACTTT.

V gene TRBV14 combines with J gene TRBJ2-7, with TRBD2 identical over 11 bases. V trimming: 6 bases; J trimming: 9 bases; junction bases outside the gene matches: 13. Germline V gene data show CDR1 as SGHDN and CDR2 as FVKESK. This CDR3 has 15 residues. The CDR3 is CASSWTSGSGQGQYF. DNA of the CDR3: TGTGCCAGCAGTTGGACTAGCGGGTCCGGGCAAGGGCAGTACTTC. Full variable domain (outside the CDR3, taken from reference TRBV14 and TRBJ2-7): EAGVTQFPSHSVIEKGQTVTLRCDPISGHDNLYWYRRVMGKEIKFLLHFVKESKQDESGMPNNRFLAERTGGTYSTLKVQPAELEDSGVYFCASSWTSGSGQGQYFGPGTRLTVT.

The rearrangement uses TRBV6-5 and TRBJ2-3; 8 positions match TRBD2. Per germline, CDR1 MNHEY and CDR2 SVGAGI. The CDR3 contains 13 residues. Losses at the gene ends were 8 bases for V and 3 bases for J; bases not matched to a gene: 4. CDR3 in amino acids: CASRLARTDTQYF. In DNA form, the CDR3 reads TGTGCCAGCCGACTAGCGAGGACAGATACGCAGTATTTT.

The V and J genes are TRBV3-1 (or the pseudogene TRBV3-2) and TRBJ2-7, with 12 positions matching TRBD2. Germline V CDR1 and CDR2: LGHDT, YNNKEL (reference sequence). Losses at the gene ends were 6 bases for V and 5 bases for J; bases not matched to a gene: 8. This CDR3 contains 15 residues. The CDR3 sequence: CASSLAGGPSNEQYF. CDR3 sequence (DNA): TGTGCCAGCAGTCTAGCGGGAGGGCCTTCCAACGAGCAGTACTTC.

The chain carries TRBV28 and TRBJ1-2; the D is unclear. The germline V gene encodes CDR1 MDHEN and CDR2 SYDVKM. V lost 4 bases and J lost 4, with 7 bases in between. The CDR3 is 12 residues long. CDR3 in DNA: TGTGCCAGCAGTTCTCTTCGCTATGGCTACACCTTC. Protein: CASSSLRYGYTF.

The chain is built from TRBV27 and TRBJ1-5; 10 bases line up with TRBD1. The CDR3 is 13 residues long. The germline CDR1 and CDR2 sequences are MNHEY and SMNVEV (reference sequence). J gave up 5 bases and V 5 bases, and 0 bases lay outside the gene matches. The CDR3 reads CASSDRGHQPQHF. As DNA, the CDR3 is TGTGCCAGCAGTGACAGGGGGCATCAGCCCCAGCATTTT.

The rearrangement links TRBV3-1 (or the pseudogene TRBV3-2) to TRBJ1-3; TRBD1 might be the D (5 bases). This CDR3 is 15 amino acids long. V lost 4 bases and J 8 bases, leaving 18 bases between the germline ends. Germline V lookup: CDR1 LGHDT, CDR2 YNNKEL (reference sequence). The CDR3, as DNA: TGTGCCAGCAGCCCTCCTTTGACAGCCGAATACACCATATATTTT. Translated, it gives CASSPPLTAEYTIYF.

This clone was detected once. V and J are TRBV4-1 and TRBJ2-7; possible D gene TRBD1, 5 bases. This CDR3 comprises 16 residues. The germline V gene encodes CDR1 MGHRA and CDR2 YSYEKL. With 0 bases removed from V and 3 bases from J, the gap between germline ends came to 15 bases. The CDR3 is CASSQEVQATHYEQYF. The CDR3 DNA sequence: TGCGCCAGCAGCCAAGAAGTACAGGCGACCCACTACGAGCAGTACTTC.

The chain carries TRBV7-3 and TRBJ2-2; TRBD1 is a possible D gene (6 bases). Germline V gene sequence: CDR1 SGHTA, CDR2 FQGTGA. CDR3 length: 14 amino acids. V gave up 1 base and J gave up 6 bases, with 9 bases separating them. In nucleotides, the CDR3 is TGTGCCAGCAGCTTAAATAGGGGGTCCGGGGAGCTGTTTTTT. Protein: CASSLNRGSGELFF.

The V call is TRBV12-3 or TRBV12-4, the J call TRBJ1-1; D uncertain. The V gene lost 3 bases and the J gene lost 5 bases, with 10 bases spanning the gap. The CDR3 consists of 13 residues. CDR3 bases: TGTGCCAGCAGTTTCCACAGTTATACTGAAGCTTTCTTT. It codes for CASSFHSYTEAFF.

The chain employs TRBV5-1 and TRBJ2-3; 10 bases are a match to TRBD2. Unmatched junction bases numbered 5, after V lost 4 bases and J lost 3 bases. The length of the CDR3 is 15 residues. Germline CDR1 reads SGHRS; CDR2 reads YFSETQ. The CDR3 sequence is CASSLWTSGTDTQYF. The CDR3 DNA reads TGCGCCAGCAGCCTCTGGACTAGCGGTACAGATACGCAGTATTTT.

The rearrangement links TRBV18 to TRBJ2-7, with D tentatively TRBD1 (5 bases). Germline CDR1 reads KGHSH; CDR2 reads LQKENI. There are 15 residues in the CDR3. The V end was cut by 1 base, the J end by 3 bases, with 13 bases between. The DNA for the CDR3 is TGTGCCAGCTCACCACGCGCAGGGATCTTCTACGAGCAGTACTTC. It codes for CASSPRAGIFYEQYF.

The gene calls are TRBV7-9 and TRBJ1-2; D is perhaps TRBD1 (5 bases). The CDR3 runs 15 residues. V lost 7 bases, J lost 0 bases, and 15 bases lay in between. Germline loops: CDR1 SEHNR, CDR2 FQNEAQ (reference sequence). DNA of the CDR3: TGTGCCAGCATCCCCGGGGGAGCAGCTAACTATGGCTACACCTTC. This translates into CASIPGGAANYGYTF.

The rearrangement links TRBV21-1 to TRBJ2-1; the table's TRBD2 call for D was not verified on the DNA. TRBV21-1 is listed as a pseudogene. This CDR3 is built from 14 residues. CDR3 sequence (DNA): TGTGCCAGCAGCAACGGGAGAGAGTACAATGAGCAGTTCTTC. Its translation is CASSNGREYNEQFF.

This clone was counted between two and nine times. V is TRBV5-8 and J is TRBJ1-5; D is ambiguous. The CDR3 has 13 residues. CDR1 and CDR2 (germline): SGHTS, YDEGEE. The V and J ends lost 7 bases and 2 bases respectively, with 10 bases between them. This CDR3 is CASLPRGNQPQHF. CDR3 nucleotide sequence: TGTGCCAGCCTACCGAGGGGCAATCAGCCCCAGCATTTT.

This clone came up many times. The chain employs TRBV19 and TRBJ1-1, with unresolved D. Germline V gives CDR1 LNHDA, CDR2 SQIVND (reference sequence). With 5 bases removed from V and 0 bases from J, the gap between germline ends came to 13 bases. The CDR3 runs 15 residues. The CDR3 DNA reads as TGTGCCAGTAGTCTGCAGACTTCCATGAACACTGAAGCTTTCTTT. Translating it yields CASSLQTSMNTEAFF. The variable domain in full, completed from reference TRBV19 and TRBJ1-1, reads DGGITQSPKYLFRKEGQNVTLSCEQNLNHDAMYWYRQDPGQGLRLIYYSQIVNDFQKGDIAEGYSVSREKKESFPLTVTSAQKNPTAFYLCASSLQTSMNTEAFFGQGTRLTVV.

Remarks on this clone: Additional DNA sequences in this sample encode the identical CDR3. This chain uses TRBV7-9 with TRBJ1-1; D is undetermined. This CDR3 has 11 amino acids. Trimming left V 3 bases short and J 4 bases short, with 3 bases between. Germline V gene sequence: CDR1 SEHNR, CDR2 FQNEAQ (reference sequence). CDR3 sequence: CASSLSTEAFF. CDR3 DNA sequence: TGTGCCAGCAGCTTGAGCACTGAAGCTTTCTTT.

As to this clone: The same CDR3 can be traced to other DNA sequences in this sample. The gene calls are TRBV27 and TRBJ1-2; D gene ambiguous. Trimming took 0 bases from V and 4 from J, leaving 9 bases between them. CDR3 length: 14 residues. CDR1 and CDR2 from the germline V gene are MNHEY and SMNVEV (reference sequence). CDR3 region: CASSLSGRVYGYTF. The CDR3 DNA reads TGTGCCAGCAGTTTATCGGGGAGGGTCTATGGCTACACCTTC.

The CDR3 DNA reads TGTGCCAGCAGCTCACGGGCAGGGGGGCTTGGTTGCGACGAGCAGTACTTC. Translation gives CASSSRAGGLGCDEQYF. This chain uses TRBV21-1 with TRBJ2-7; whether TRBD1, the table's D call, matches the DNA was not checked. TRBV21-1 is designated a pseudogene. The CDR3 is 17 amino acids.

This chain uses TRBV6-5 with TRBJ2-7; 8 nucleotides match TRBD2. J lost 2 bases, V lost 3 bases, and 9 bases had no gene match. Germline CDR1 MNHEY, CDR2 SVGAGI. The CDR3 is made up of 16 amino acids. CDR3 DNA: TGTGCCAGCAGTTATACCGGGACTAGGATCGCCTACGAGCAGTACTTC. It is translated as CASSYTGTRIAYEQYF.

CDR3 sequence: CASSVFTGASADTQYF. CDR3 sequence (DNA): TGCGCCAGCAGCGTATTCACAGGGGCAAGCGCAGATACGCAGTATTTT. The rearrangement links TRBV5-1 to TRBJ2-3, with 7 bases lining up with TRBD1. Losses at the gene ends were 4 bases for V and 4 bases for J; bases not matched to a gene: 12. Germline CDR1 and CDR2: SGHRS and YFSETQ. CDR3 size: 16 residues.

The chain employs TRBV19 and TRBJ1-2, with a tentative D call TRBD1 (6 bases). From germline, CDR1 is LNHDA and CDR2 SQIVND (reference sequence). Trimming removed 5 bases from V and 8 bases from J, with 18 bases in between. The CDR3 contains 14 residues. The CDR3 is CASSPQGLLTGYTF. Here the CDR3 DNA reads TGTGCCAGTAGTCCCCAGGGGCTCTTAACCGGCTACACCTTC.

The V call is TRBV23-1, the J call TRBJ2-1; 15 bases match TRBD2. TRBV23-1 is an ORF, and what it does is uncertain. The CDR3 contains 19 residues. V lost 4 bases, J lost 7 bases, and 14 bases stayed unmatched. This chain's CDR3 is CASSPAGLAGGPKENEQFF. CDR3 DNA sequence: TGCGCCAGCAGTCCCGCCGGACTAGCGGGAGGGCCAAAGGAAAATGAGCAGTTCTTC.

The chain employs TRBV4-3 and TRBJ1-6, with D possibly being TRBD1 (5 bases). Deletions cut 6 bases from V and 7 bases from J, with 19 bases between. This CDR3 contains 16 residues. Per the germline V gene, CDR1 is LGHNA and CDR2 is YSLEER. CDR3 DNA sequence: TGCGCCAGCAGACAAATAGTGGCGGGGGGAAATTCACCCCTCCACTTT. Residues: CASRQIVAGGNSPLHF.

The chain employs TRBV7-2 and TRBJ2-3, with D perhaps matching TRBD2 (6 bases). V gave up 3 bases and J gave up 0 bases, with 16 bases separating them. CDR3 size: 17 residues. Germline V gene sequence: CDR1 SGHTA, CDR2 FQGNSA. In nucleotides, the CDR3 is TGTGCCAGCAGCTTGGATTTACTAGCTGCTAGCACAGATACGCAGTATTTT. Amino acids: CASSLDLLAASTDTQYF.